The 8 T cell receptor beta chains below were found in one sample sequenced in a study of response to subunit inactivated influenza vaccine. Using its own MiXCR run on the RT-PCR reads, TCRdb lists one record per CDR3 protein. This sample yields some 540,000 distinct CDR3 sequences, of which less than 25% are seen a single time; about 2.8% belongs to the top ten. This sample also belongs to another study, concerning T cells expressing NK-cell markers. Turning to that study: Libraries used 5'RACE template switching adding universal primer site and UMIs.

The sample here was CD4+ T cells sorted from PBMCs, taken 11 to 12 days after vaccination. The origin of the receptors is a man aged 50 or older who received an inactivated influenza vaccine.

This clonotype was seen at least ten times. V and J are TRBV7-8 and TRBJ2-5, with D possibly matching TRBD2 (5 bases). The V gene's germline CDR1 is SGHVS and CDR2 FQNEAQ. The CDR3 has 16 amino acids. Trimming pared 4 bases from V and 1 base from J, leaving 16 bases between. CDR3 sequence (DNA): TGTGCCAGCAGCTCCCGGACCTTTGGGAGCCAAGAGACCCAGTACTTC. Its protein product is CASSSRTFGSQETQYF.

This chain joins TRBV29-1 and TRBJ2-4, with D maybe TRBD1 (6 bases). The CDR3 runs 16 residues. Trimming stripped 1 base from V and 6 bases from J, with 19 bases between. The germline V gene has CDR1 SQVTM and CDR2 ANQGSEA. Here the CDR3 DNA reads TGCAGCGTTGAAGTCCAGGGGTGGGGATTGGGAAACATTCAGTACTTC. Translation gives CSVEVQGWGLGNIQYF.

This clonotype has a count of ten or more. The chain combines TRBV3-1 with TRBJ2-7, with D perhaps matching TRBD2 (6 bases). Germline CDR1 is LGHDT and CDR2 is YNNKEL (reference sequence). This CDR3 has 16 residues. V was cut by 1 base and J by 0 bases, with 13 bases left in between. For the CDR3, the DNA is TGTGCCAGCAGCCAAGGAGGGACTTATAGCTCCTACGAGCAGTACTTC. Amino acid sequence: CASSQGGTYSSYEQYF.

There are many counts of this clonotype. This chain connects TRBV10-3 to TRBJ2-3; 7 nucleotides align to TRBD1. CDR1 and CDR2 (germline): ENHRY, SYGVKD. The CDR3 is 14 amino acids. V lost 5 bases to trimming and J lost 4 bases; unmatched junction nucleotides: 6. CDR3 nucleotides: TGTGCCATCAGTCCAGGGGGAAACTCAGATACGCAGTATTTT. Protein: CAISPGGNSDTQYF.

This chain links TRBV5-1 with TRBJ2-3, with D perhaps matching TRBD1 or TRBD2 (6 bases each). CDR3 length: 19 amino acids. Germline V gives CDR1 SGHRS, CDR2 YFSETQ. With 5 bases removed from V and 2 bases from J, the gap between germline ends came to 27 bases. The DNA for the CDR3 is TGCGCCAGCAGATCTCGCTTAAAAAGTGGAGGGGGAAACACAGATACGCAGTATTTT. This sequence encodes CASRSRLKSGGGNTDTQYF.

This clonotype came up a few times. V and J are TRBV12-3 or TRBV12-4 and TRBJ2-6; D gene ambiguous. The CDR3 length is 17 residues. V lost 5 bases, J lost 0 bases, and 14 bases lay in between. CDR3 amino acids: CASSLPPGHSGANVLTF. CDR3 DNA: TGTGCCAGCAGTCTACCCCCCGGCCACTCTGGGGCCAACGTCCTGACTTTC.

The V gene is TRBV30, the J gene TRBJ2-7; D gene unclear. Trimming left V 1 base short and J 8 bases short, with 12 bases between. This CDR3 region has 12 residues. Germline CDR1 reads GTSNPN; CDR2 reads SVGIG (reference sequence). The CDR3 DNA is TGTGCCTGGAGTGAAGGCCCTTTCCAGCAGTACTTC. As protein: CAWSEGPFQQYF.

Notes on this clonotype: At one end the junction does not follow the germline gene, possibly because of a read error. The chain links TRBV11-2 to TRBJ1-4, with a possible D match to TRBD1 (5 bases). This CDR3 spans 14 amino acids. CDR1 and CDR2 from the germline V gene are SGHAT and FQNNGV. The CDR3 DNA reads as TGTGCCAGCAGCTTAGAGCCAGGGAATGAAAAACTGCTTTTT. Its protein product is CASSLEPGNEKLLF.